The 32 T cell receptor beta chains below come from one sample, sequenced in a study of T cell responses to AZD1222 COVID-19 vaccine. Profiled with immunoSEQ multiplex PCR; TCRdb holds only in-frame clones, not every one. The data show 75,000 to 90,000 clones, 80% to 90% seen once. The specimen comprised peripheral blood, sampled 28 days after the second AZD1222 dose. All receptors derive from an adult who received the AZD1222 COVID-19 vaccine.

Points on this clone: Additional DNA sequences in this sample encode the identical CDR3. This chain uses TRBV5-1 with TRBJ1-3; no reliable D call. The CDR3 consists of 14 residues. Trimming left V 2 bases short and J 0 bases short, with 6 bases between. Germline V lookup: CDR1 SGHRS, CDR2 YFSETQ. The CDR3 sequence: CASSLGSSGNTIYF. The CDR3 DNA reads TGCGCCAGCAGCTTAGGGAGCTCTGGAAACACCATATATTTT.

The V call is TRBV24-1, the J call TRBJ1-2, with a tentative D call TRBD1 (6 bases). The germline gives CDR1 KGHDR, CDR2 SFDVKD. The CDR3 consists of 13 residues. Between the trimmed V and J ends, which lost 5 bases and 9 bases, there was a span of 15 bases. The CDR3 sequence is CATSVSGAGSYTF. CDR3 DNA sequence: TGTGCCACCAGTGTTTCGGGGGCGGGGAGCTACACCTTC.

V is TRBV27 and J is TRBJ2-1, with D perhaps given as TRBD1 or TRBD2 (5 bases each). This CDR3 comprises 15 residues. CDR1 MNHEY and CDR2 SMNVEV come from the germline V gene (reference sequence). V was cut by 2 bases and J by 5 bases, with 13 bases left in between. CDR3 sequence reads: CASSLKAGSHNEQFF. The CDR3 DNA reads TGTGCCAGCAGTTTAAAGGCAGGGAGCCACAATGAGCAGTTCTTC.

The chain recombines TRBV12-3 or TRBV12-4 with TRBJ1-1; D may be TRBD1 (6 bases). The V end was cut by 3 bases, the J end by 3 bases, with 8 bases between. The CDR3 spans 13 residues. The CDR3 sequence: CASSFTGYTEAFF. The CDR3 region has the DNA TGTGCCAGCAGTTTTACAGGGTACACTGAAGCTTTCTTT.

This clone was seen once. The V and J genes are TRBV7-2 and TRBJ1-3; D not resolved. This CDR3 is built from 15 residues. The germline V gene has CDR1 SGHTA and CDR2 FQGNSA. Between the trimmed V and J ends, which lost 1 base and 0 bases, there was a span of 7 bases. CDR3 in DNA: TGTGCCAGCAGCTTAGGGGCAAGCTCTGGAAACACCATATATTTT. Encoded protein: CASSLGASSGNTIYF.

The chain has TRBV5-6 and TRBJ1-4; D is perhaps TRBD1 (5 bases). Germline V CDR1 and CDR2: SGHDT, YYEEEE. The CDR3 covers 14 residues. V shed 4 bases and J shed 8 bases, with 15 bases lying between them. The DNA for the CDR3 is TGTGCCAGCAGCCTCGGGACCCGGCAAGAAAAACTGTTTTTT. As protein: CASSLGTRQEKLFF.

This sequence joins TRBV28 and TRBJ1-2; D gene uncertain. Trimming cost V 6 bases and J 0 bases, with 14 bases left between them. CDR3 length: 15 residues. CDR1 is MDHEN, CDR2 SYDVKM, per germline. Written as DNA, the CDR3 is TGTGCCAGCAGACCGACGGTACTCACTAACTATGGCTACACCTTC. It yields the protein CASRPTVLTNYGYTF.

The chain employs TRBV7-3 and TRBJ2-7; 9 bases are shared with TRBD1. Germline V CDR1 and CDR2: SGHTA, FQGTGA. Unmatched junction bases numbered 5, after V lost 6 bases and J lost 2 bases. The CDR3 consists of 14 residues. CDR3 bases: TGTGCCAGCAGTCCGACAGGGGGGGCCTACGAGCAGTACTTC. Translation: CASSPTGGAYEQYF.

This chain joins TRBV19 and TRBJ1-1; D gene unclear. Trimming left V 5 bases short and J 2 bases short, with 3 bases between. CDR3 length: 11 residues. Germline assignment: CDR1 LNHDA and CDR2 SQIVND (reference sequence). In DNA form, the CDR3 reads TGTGCCAGTAGTGCCAACACTGAAGCTTTCTTT. Its protein product is CASSANTEAFF.

The chain joins TRBV6-5 to TRBJ1-4; tentatively, D is TRBD1 (6 bases). This CDR3 is 15 amino acids long. V was pared by 10 bases and J by 3 bases, with 18 bases between. Germline CDR1 MNHEY, CDR2 SVGAGI. The CDR3 protein is CATGTGTLPNEKLFF. The CDR3 coding sequence is TGTGCCACCGGAACCGGGACACTACCTAATGAAAAACTGTTTTTT.

The rearrangement uses TRBV15 and TRBJ1-2; no clear D gene. The CDR3 loop spans 14 amino acids. The V end was cut by 1 base, the J end by 4 bases, with 10 bases between. The germline CDR1 and CDR2 sequences are LNHNV and YYDKDF (reference sequence). CDR3 in DNA: TGTGCCACCAGCAGAGGAAACAGTGGCTATGGCTACACCTTC. This sequence encodes CATSRGNSGYGYTF. The full variable domain, with the rest looked up from reference TRBV15 and TRBJ1-2, is DAMVIQNPRYQVTQFGKPVTLSCSQTLNHNVMYWYQQKSSQAPKLLFHYYDKDFNNEADTPDNFQSRRPNTSFCFLDIRSPGLGDTAMYLCATSRGNSGYGYTFGSGTRLTVV.

This chain links TRBV18 with TRBJ2-7; 11 bases are shared with TRBD1. CDR1 is KGHSH, CDR2 LQKENI, per germline. The CDR3 spans 16 residues. V shed 5 bases, J shed 0 bases, and the junction held 6 bases outside the gene matches. The CDR3 is CASSRGQGVRSYEQYF. The CDR3 DNA follows: TGTGCCAGCTCAAGGGGACAGGGGGTACGCTCCTACGAGCAGTACTTC.

This clone is categorized as medium-sized. The genes are TRBV15 and TRBJ1-4, with D possibly TRBD1 on 5 matching bases. Germline lookup yields CDR1 LNHNV and CDR2 YYDKDF (reference sequence). The CDR3 has 13 residues. V was cut by 3 bases and J by 11 bases, with 13 bases left in between. CDR3 region: CATSSRQSGKLFF. CDR3 bases: TGTGCCACCAGCAGCCGACAGAGCGGGAAACTGTTTTTT.

V usage is TRBV7-9 and J usage is TRBJ1-1; no clear D. CDR1 is SEHNR and CDR2 is FQNEAQ in the germline V gene (reference sequence). V shed 1 base and J shed 1 base, with 10 bases lying between them. This CDR3 region has 15 residues. CDR3 in DNA: TGTGCCAGCAGCTTAGGAGATCAGAGGAACACTGAAGCTTTCTTT. It translates to CASSLGDQRNTEAFF.

The chain carries TRBV11-2 and TRBJ2-1; 13 bases fit TRBD2. Germline-derived CDR1 and CDR2 are SGHAT and FQNNGV. The J segment lost 7 bases and the V segment lost 5 bases, leaving 8 bases of the junction unmatched. CDR3 length: 16 residues. CDR3 loop: CASSDRTSGGLNEQFF. The CDR3 DNA reads TGTGCCAGCAGCGACCGGACTAGCGGGGGTCTGAATGAGCAGTTCTTC. The full variable domain, its missing parts supplied by reference TRBV11-2 and TRBJ2-1, is EAGVAQSPRYKIIEKRQSVAFWCNPISGHATLYWYQQILGQGPKLLIQFQNNGVVDDSQLPKDRFSAERLKGVDSTLKIQPAKLEDSAVYLCASSDRTSGGLNEQFFGPGTRLTVL.

The V and J genes are TRBV28 and TRBJ2-7; D gene unclear. The CDR3 sequence is 12 residues long. V was trimmed by 3 bases and J by 5 bases, leaving 8 bases between them. Germline loops: CDR1 MDHEN, CDR2 SYDVKM. The CDR3 here is CASSLGLNEQYF. The CDR3 nucleotides read TGTGCCAGCAGTTTGGGCCTAAACGAGCAGTACTTC.

This clone was seen just once. This rearrangement joins TRBV9 to TRBJ2-6, with D unclear. Trimming shortened V by 1 base and J by 0 bases, and 5 bases separated the two germline ends. Germline V gene lookup returns CDR1 SGDLS and CDR2 YYNGEE. This CDR3 has 15 amino acids. CDR3 DNA sequence: TGTGCCAGCAGCGTAATGGGCTCTGGGGCCAACGTCCTGACTTTC. This gives the protein CASSVMGSGANVLTF.

V is TRBV28 and J is TRBJ1-2; D is possibly TRBD1 (6 bases). Germline V gene sequence: CDR1 MDHEN, CDR2 SYDVKM. The CDR3 length is 13 residues. The V end lost 6 bases, the J end lost 6 bases, and 14 bases lay between the germline ends. In nucleotides, the CDR3 is TGTGCCAGCAGGCTACAGGGTGAAAATGGCTACACCTTC. This encodes CASRLQGENGYTF.

The chain is built from TRBV28 and TRBJ1-2; 8 nucleotides match TRBD1. The CDR3 is 16 amino acids. The V segment lost 4 bases and the J segment 5 bases; nucleotides outside the gene matches: 12. Germline loops: CDR1 MDHEN, CDR2 SYDVKM. DNA for the CDR3: TGTGCCAGCAGTTCTATTGGGACAGGTGATTTTTATGGCTACACCTTC. This codes for CASSSIGTGDFYGYTF.

The chain couples TRBV20-1 to TRBJ2-1; D gene unclear. The ends were cut back, 3 bases at V and 8 bases at J, with 5 bases in the middle. Looked up from germline, CDR1 is DFQATT and CDR2 is SNEGSKA (reference sequence). The CDR3 covers 10 residues. The CDR3 region has the DNA TGCAGTGCTAGGAACGATGAGCAGTTCTTC. Its translation: CSARNDEQFF.

The chain employs TRBV3-1 (or the pseudogene TRBV3-2) and TRBJ1-2, with D unresolved. Looked up from germline, CDR1 is LGHDT and CDR2 is YNNKEL (reference sequence). V was clipped by 4 bases and J by 7 bases, with 16 bases between them. The CDR3 loop spans 14 amino acids. This chain's CDR3 is CASSRMLSWCGYTF. As DNA, the CDR3 is TGTGCCAGCAGCCGGATGCTATCGTGGTGTGGCTACACCTTC.

This clone was counted a single time. V is TRBV5-1 and J is TRBJ1-1; D unclear. Trimming took off 4 bases at V and 4 bases at J, with 11 bases between the two ends. The length of the CDR3 is 13 residues. Germline values: CDR1 SGHRS, CDR2 YFSETQ. The CDR3 spells CASSMGIGTEAFF. Written as DNA, the CDR3 is TGCGCCAGCAGCATGGGAATAGGCACTGAAGCTTTCTTT.

This chain uses TRBV4-3 with TRBJ1-1; D not resolved. V dropped 4 bases and J dropped 4 bases, with 16 bases sitting between them. The CDR3 runs 15 residues. Germline V gives CDR1 LGHNA, CDR2 YSLEER. The chain's CDR3 is CASSPGVPAGTEAFF. CDR3 nucleotides: TGCGCCAGCAGCCCCGGGGTTCCAGCGGGCACTGAAGCTTTCTTT.

This rearrangement joins TRBV4-3 to TRBJ2-7, with D perhaps assigned TRBD1 or TRBD2 (6 bases each). Germline CDR1 LGHNA, CDR2 YSLEER. The CDR3 is made up of 17 amino acids. V was shortened by 0 bases and J by 3 bases, with 18 bases between the two germline ends. CDR3 coding DNA: TGCGCCAGCAGCCAAGATAGGGCGTGGAGGGGGGTCTACGAGCAGTACTTC. This translates into CASSQDRAWRGVYEQYF.

This sequence joins TRBV19 and TRBJ2-1; 8 nucleotides match TRBD2. The germline V gene encodes CDR1 LNHDA and CDR2 SQIVND (reference sequence). The V gene end was trimmed by 1 base and the J gene end by 7 bases; junction bases not matched to a gene: 15. The CDR3 is 18 residues long. The CDR3 protein is CASSIVALAGTLKNEQFF. Written as DNA, the CDR3 is TGTGCCAGTAGTATAGTGGCTCTAGCGGGTACACTAAAAAATGAGCAGTTCTTC.

This chain connects TRBV7-2 to TRBJ2-1; TRBD1 matches at 7 bases. The CDR3 sequence is 14 residues long. J lost 10 bases, V lost 6 bases, and 12 bases had no gene match. The germline CDR1 and CDR2 sequences are SGHTA and FQGNSA. DNA of the CDR3: TGTGCCAGCAGGTCAAGAGGTGGCAGGGGGGAGCAGTTCTTC. It translates to CASRSRGGRGEQFF.

V is TRBV27 and J is TRBJ2-7, with D uncertain. With 5 bases removed from V and 6 bases from J, the gap between germline ends came to 20 bases. In germline, CDR1 is MNHEY, CDR2 SMNVEV (reference sequence). CDR3 length: 15 residues. CDR3 DNA: TGTGCCAGCAGTCGATATAGCTCTGGCCCTATCGAGCAGTACTTC. It is translated as CASSRYSSGPIEQYF.

This clone was seen once. The chain has TRBV6-5 and TRBJ2-7, with 7 bases matching TRBD2. CDR1 is MNHEY and CDR2 is SVGAGI in the germline V gene. Trimming at V came to 2 bases and at J to 7 bases, leaving 11 bases not matched to a gene. There are 15 residues in the CDR3. The CDR3 region is CASSYALAGVGEQYF. Written as DNA, the CDR3 is TGTGCCAGCAGTTACGCTTTGGCGGGAGTAGGGGAGCAGTACTTC.

The chain couples TRBV11-2 to TRBJ1-4; D gene unclear. The CDR3 totals 17 residues. Germline CDR1 SGHAT, CDR2 FQNNGV. Trimming left V 2 bases short and J 8 bases short, with 21 bases between. CDR3 DNA sequence: TGTGCCAGCAGCTTATATGGTTCGGCCAGGAGCTCGGAAAAACTGTTTTTT. It translates to CASSLYGSARSSEKLFF.

The chain is built from TRBV5-8 and TRBJ2-7; D remains ambiguous. Germline loops: CDR1 SGHTS, CDR2 YDEGEE. The CDR3 sequence is 13 residues long. The V end was cut by 7 bases, the J end by 3 bases, with 14 bases between. As DNA, the CDR3 is TGTGCCAGCCCGAGTACCGCTCTCTACGAGCAGTACTTC. Translation gives CASPSTALYEQYF.

The V and J genes are TRBV11-2 and TRBJ1-1; possible D gene TRBD1, 6 bases. This CDR3 has 14 residues. The V end lost 5 bases, the J end lost 7 bases, and 17 bases lay between the germline ends. The germline V gene encodes CDR1 SGHAT and CDR2 FQNNGV. This CDR3 reads CASSPRQVNREAFF. CDR3 DNA: TGTGCCAGCAGCCCGAGACAGGTTAACCGTGAAGCTTTCTTT.

This chain links TRBV7-7 with TRBJ1-3; 7 nucleotides line up with TRBD1. The CDR3 sequence is 14 residues long. CDR1 and CDR2 (germline): SSHAT, FNYEAQ (reference sequence). Trimming took 5 bases from V and 2 from J; bases not matched to a gene: 3. CDR3 bases: TGTGCCAGCAGCCCCACAGGGGCTGGAAACACCATATATTTT. This encodes CASSPTGAGNTIYF. The full variable domain, completed using reference TRBV7-7 and TRBJ1-3, is GAGVSQSPRYKVTKRGQDVTLRCDPISSHATLYWYQQALGQGPEFLTYFNYEAQPDKSGLPSDRFSAERPEGSISTLTIQRTEQRDSAMYRCASSPTGAGNTIYFGEGSWLTVV.